The 27 T cell receptor beta chains below come from one sample, sequenced in a study of cytomegalovirus exposure and HLA in healthy donors. Clones were read by immunoSEQ multiplex PCR, and TCRdb kept only the in-frame ones, dropping some. The sample contains roughly 140,000 clones, around 87% of which appear only once. Source material: PBMCs. These receptors were obtained from a man aged 18-30 years in good health and CMV-seropositive.

This clone was detected only a few times. The chain links TRBV7-9 to TRBJ2-1, with 10 bases aligning to TRBD1. Germline CDR1 SEHNR, CDR2 FQNEAQ (reference sequence). This CDR3 has 14 amino acids. The ends lost 8 bases at V and 2 bases at J; junction bases unmatched: 3. CDR3 in amino acids: CASRDRGAYNEQFF. In nucleotides, the CDR3 is TGTGCCAGCCGGGACAGGGGTGCCTACAATGAGCAGTTCTTC.

V usage is TRBV7-3 and J usage is TRBJ2-2, with 8 bases lining up with TRBD2. Unmatched junction bases numbered 5, after V lost 1 base and J lost 4 bases. This CDR3 contains 16 residues. CDR1 and CDR2 from the germline V gene are SGHTA and FQGTGA. DNA of the CDR3: TGTGCCAGCAGCTTAATTGCGGGAGGTACCACCGGGGAGCTGTTTTTT. It is translated as CASSLIAGGTTGELFF.

V gene TRBV27 combines with J gene TRBJ2-7; perhaps TRBD1 as D (5 bases). Germline assignment: CDR1 MNHEY and CDR2 SMNVEV (reference sequence). The CDR3 has 13 amino acids. The V end was cut by 5 bases, the J end by 3 bases, with 11 bases between. CDR3 residues: CASSPDTNYEQYF. CDR3 coding DNA: TGTGCCAGCAGTCCGGACACTAACTACGAGCAGTACTTC.

This chain links TRBV5-1 with TRBJ1-1, with 7 bases matching TRBD1. The length of the CDR3 is 16 residues. Germline CDR1 and CDR2: SGHRS and YFSETQ. V dropped 2 bases and J dropped 1; count of bases not matched to a gene: 8. The CDR3 nucleotides read TGCGCCAGCAGCTTAGGTGGGACAGAGACGAACACTGAAGCTTTCTTT. Translated, it gives CASSLGGTETNTEAFF.

The J gene is TRBJ1-2, the V gene TRBV10-3; D unclear. The CDR3 sequence is 15 residues long. The V and J ends lost 6 bases and 2 bases respectively, with 16 bases between them. Per the germline V gene, CDR1 is ENHRY and CDR2 is SYGVKD. CDR3 sequence: CAIREAVGRNYGYTF. CDR3 bases: TGTGCCATCAGGGAGGCCGTTGGCAGGAACTATGGCTACACCTTC.

The V gene is TRBV29-1, the J gene TRBJ2-2, with TRBD1 identical over 10 bases. V shed 6 bases and J 4 bases; nucleotides not matched to a gene: 5. Germline lookup yields CDR1 SQVTM and CDR2 ANQGSEA. There are 14 residues in the CDR3. CDR3 protein: CSVGWTGGTGELFF. The CDR3 nucleotides read TGCAGCGTGGGGTGGACAGGGGGCACCGGGGAGCTGTTTTTT.

This rearrangement joins TRBV19 to TRBJ2-7, with unresolved D. Germline V gene data show CDR1 as LNHDA and CDR2 as SQIVND (reference sequence). This CDR3 contains 15 residues. V shed 3 bases and J shed 4 bases, with 16 bases lying between them. CDR3 region: CASSIGSKNIYEQYF. CDR3 DNA: TGTGCCAGTAGTATTGGTAGCAAGAACATTTACGAGCAGTACTTC.

The chain is built from TRBV19 and TRBJ1-1; 8 bases map to TRBD1. The CDR3 runs 14 residues. V lost 5 bases to trimming and J lost 1 base; unmatched junction nucleotides: 3. Germline CDR1 is LNHDA and CDR2 is SQIVND (reference sequence). The CDR3 here is CASSFTGGNTEAFF. DNA for the CDR3: TGTGCCAGTAGTTTCACAGGGGGGAACACTGAAGCTTTCTTT.

V and J are TRBV27 and TRBJ2-3; TRBD2 agrees at 9 bases. CDR3 length: 15 residues. Germline V gene data show CDR1 as MNHEY and CDR2 as SMNVEV (reference sequence). The trim removed 5 bases at V and 5 bases at J, leaving 8 bases unmatched. The DNA for the CDR3 is TGTGCCAGCAGTCCTGAGCGGGAGGAGATAGATACGCAGTATTTT. As protein: CASSPEREEIDTQYF.

J is TRBJ1-5 and V is TRBV7-8; the D gene is possibly TRBD1 (5 bases). This CDR3 comprises 13 residues. V was trimmed by 5 bases and J by 5 bases, leaving 10 bases between them. In germline, CDR1 is SGHVS, CDR2 FQNEAQ. CDR3 loop: CASSPAGDQPQHF. Here the CDR3 DNA reads TGTGCCAGCAGCCCCGCGGGGGATCAGCCCCAGCATTTT.

V and J are TRBV6-6 and TRBJ1-5; TRBD1 matches 8 bases. The germline CDR1 and CDR2 sequences are MNHNY and SVGAGI (reference sequence). J gave up 7 bases and V 4 bases, and 6 bases lay outside the gene matches. The CDR3 spans 14 residues. CDR3 DNA sequence: TGTGCCAGCAGTTCGGGACAGGTAGGACAGCCCCAGCATTTT. Amino acid sequence: CASSSGQVGQPQHF.

The V gene is TRBV6-5, the J gene TRBJ2-7; D may be TRBD2 (8 bases). CDR3 length equals 13 residues. Trimming took 5 bases from V and 7 from J, leaving 15 bases between them. Germline V gene data show CDR1 as MNHEY and CDR2 as SVGAGI. CDR3 amino acids: CASSREGAREQYF. The CDR3 DNA follows: TGTGCCAGCAGTCGGGAGGGGGCGCGTGAGCAGTACTTC.

This rearrangement joins TRBV7-3 to TRBJ2-2; 8 nucleotides match TRBD2. Germline CDR1 and CDR2: SGHTA and FQGTGA. V shed 5 bases and J 2 bases; nucleotides not matched to a gene: 4. The CDR3 is 15 amino acids. CDR3 coding DNA: TGTGCCAGCAGCCTTAGCGGGACCAACACCGGGGAGCTGTTTTTT. This sequence encodes CASSLSGTNTGELFF.

V gene TRBV2 combines with J gene TRBJ1-1, with D hard to call. This CDR3 is built from 14 residues. In germline, CDR1 is SNHLY, CDR2 FYNNEI. V was pared by 11 bases and J by 0 bases, with 16 bases between. The CDR3 sequence is CARGVAELNTEAFF. CDR3 sequence (DNA): TGTGCCCGGGGTGTGGCAGAGCTGAACACTGAAGCTTTCTTT. Based on the CDR3 plus reference TRBV2 and TRBJ1-1, the full variable domain is EPEVTQTPSHQVTQMGQEVILRCVPISNHLYFYWYRQILGQKVEFLVSFYNNEISEKSEIFDDQFSVERPDGSNFTLKIRSTKLEDSAMYFCARGVAELNTEAFFGQGTRLTVV.

This chain links TRBV9 with TRBJ1-2; 7 nucleotides match TRBD1. V shed 0 bases, J shed 0 bases, and the junction held 5 bases outside the gene matches. CDR3 size: 16 residues. In germline, CDR1 is SGDLS, CDR2 YYNGEE. The CDR3 nucleotides are TGTGCCAGCAGCGTAGTGGACAGGACCTCTAACTATGGCTACACCTTC. It codes for CASSVVDRTSNYGYTF.

This clone has a handful of counts. The rearrangement uses TRBV10-1 and TRBJ2-7, with no clear D. Germline-derived CDR1 and CDR2 are WNHNN and SYGVQD (reference sequence). The V and J ends lost 4 bases and 3 bases respectively, with 10 bases between them. This CDR3 spans 13 amino acids. CDR3: CASSGRSFYEQYF. The CDR3 nucleotides are TGCGCCAGCAGTGGGAGAAGTTTCTACGAGCAGTACTTC.

This rearrangement joins TRBV27 to TRBJ2-2; 8 bases agree with TRBD1. Trimming removed 5 bases from V and 5 bases from J; junction bases left unmatched: 10. Per the germline V gene, CDR1 is MNHEY and CDR2 is SMNVEV (reference sequence). The CDR3 consists of 16 residues. The CDR3 sequence: CASSPLVRTGTGELFF. The CDR3, as DNA: TGTGCCAGCAGTCCCCTAGTAAGGACAGGGACCGGGGAGCTGTTTTTT.

DNA of the CDR3: TGTGCCATCAGTGACCCTGCGGGACTAGCGGGAGAACGGACGGAGACCCAGTACTTC. It codes for CAISDPAGLAGERTETQYF. V gene TRBV10-3 combines with J gene TRBJ2-5, with TRBD2 identical over 14 bases. Looked up from germline, CDR1 is ENHRY and CDR2 is SYGVKD. The CDR3 is 19 residues long. Trimming took 3 bases from V and 5 from J; bases not matched to a gene: 14.

The chain joins TRBV7-9 to TRBJ2-3; TRBD1 aligns across 9 bases. After removal of 5 bases from V and 4 bases from J, the junction contained 10 bases not matched to a gene. Germline CDR1 is SEHNR and CDR2 is FQNEAQ (reference sequence). This CDR3 contains 16 residues. This CDR3 is CASSRAGTGTADTQYF. As DNA, the CDR3 is TGTGCCAGCAGCCGCGCCGGGACAGGGACGGCAGATACGCAGTATTTT.

The V gene is TRBV10-3, the J gene TRBJ2-5; 8 nucleotides align to TRBD1. Germline V CDR1 and CDR2: ENHRY, SYGVKD. V dropped 6 bases and J dropped 2; count of bases not matched to a gene: 5. CDR3 length equals 14 residues. CDR3 protein: CAIRRTGQQETQYF. CDR3 sequence (DNA): TGTGCCATCAGAAGGACAGGGCAACAAGAGACCCAGTACTTC.

This CDR3 is CASSATIGGKYEQFF. DNA for the CDR3: TGTGCCAGCAGTGCTACTATAGGAGGGAAGTATGAGCAGTTCTTC. The chain combines TRBV6-5 with TRBJ2-1, with D possibly being TRBD2 (6 bases). CDR3 length: 15 amino acids. CDR1 and CDR2 (germline): MNHEY, SVGAGI. V lost 5 bases to trimming and J lost 8 bases, with 19 bases between them.

The chain employs TRBV27 and TRBJ2-7; possibly TRBD1 for D (5 bases). Trimming took off 3 bases at V and 3 bases at J, with 18 bases between the two ends. Germline assignment: CDR1 MNHEY and CDR2 SMNVEV (reference sequence). The length of the CDR3 is 16 residues. This chain's CDR3 is CASSFSSGRIIYEQYF. CDR3 nucleotides: TGTGCCAGCAGTTTTAGTTCAGGGCGGATTATCTACGAGCAGTACTTC.

V usage is TRBV19 and J usage is TRBJ1-2; a weak D match, TRBD1 (5 bases). Trimming removed 6 bases from V and 4 bases from J, with 15 bases in between. This CDR3 spans 14 amino acids. CDR1 and CDR2 from the germline V gene are LNHDA and SQIVND (reference sequence). Written as DNA, the CDR3 is TGTGCCAGTAGGCGGGGGGAGAAGATCTATGGCTACACCTTC. It translates to CASRRGEKIYGYTF.

This clone appeared once. The genes are TRBV6-5 and TRBJ2-1; 10 bases line up with TRBD2. Germline V gives CDR1 MNHEY, CDR2 SVGAGI. The CDR3 runs to 13 residues. J lost 4 bases, V lost 8 bases, and 2 bases had no gene match. This CDR3 is CASGTSAYNEQFF. CDR3 in DNA: TGTGCCAGCGGGACTAGCGCTTACAATGAGCAGTTCTTC.

The chain recombines TRBV21-1 with TRBJ1-5. TRBV21-1 is designated a pseudogene. The CDR3 consists of 11 residues. The CDR3 sequence: CASPSCQPQHF. In DNA form, the CDR3 reads TGTGCCAGTCCGAGCTGCCAGCCCCAGCATTTT.

This sequence joins TRBV30 and TRBJ1-3; 7 bases match TRBD1. V dropped 3 bases and J dropped 3; count of bases not matched to a gene: 5. Germline V gene data show CDR1 as GTSNPN and CDR2 as SVGIG (reference sequence). The length of the CDR3 is 14 residues. Here the CDR3 DNA reads TGTGCCTGGAGGAGCCGGACAGGTGGAAACACCATATATTTT. This translates into CAWRSRTGGNTIYF.

V gene TRBV19 combines with J gene TRBJ1-2; perhaps TRBD1 as D (6 bases). The V end lost 10 bases, the J end lost 8 bases, and 14 bases lay between the germline ends. CDR1 is LNHDA, CDR2 SQIVND, per germline (reference sequence). CDR3 size: 11 residues. CDR3 residues: CATWTVWGYTF. The CDR3 coding sequence is TGTGCCACCTGGACAGTCTGGGGCTACACCTTC.